The clone carrying this T cell receptor beta chain was counted a few times. There are 12 residues in the CDR3. CDR1 LGHDT and CDR2 YNNKEL come from the germline V gene (reference sequence). The V gene lost 4 bases and the J gene lost 5 bases, with 8 bases spanning the gap. The sample belongs to a study of blood T cell repertoires in COVID-19. TCRdb's table, derived via immunoSEQ multiplex PCR, lists solely in-frame clones and lacks some. The data show tens of thousands of clones, 60% to 85% seen once. Specimen: peripheral blood. The rearrangement joins TRBV3-1 (or the pseudogene TRBV3-2) to TRBJ2-5; D not resolved. This TCR derives from a man in his sixties or seventies with acute or convalescent COVID-19. CDR3 coding DNA: TGTGCCAGCAGCCTTTTGGAGGAGACCCAGTACTTC. It yields the protein CASSLLEETQYF.